This T cell receptor (beta chain) was obtained from a study of OX40 agonist ivuxolimab in advanced cancers. Study-wide context: Patients got intravenous ivuxolimab at 0.01 to 10 mg/kg every 2 weeks.

Profiling relied on immunoSEQ multiplex PCR, and the TCRdb table lists in-frame clones only, not all of them. Among tens of thousands of clones listed, around four fifths were seen once. Germline loops: CDR1 LNHDA, CDR2 SQIVND (reference sequence). Trimming removed 3 bases from V and 3 bases from J, with 10 bases in between. This CDR3 is built from 14 residues. The origin of this receptor is an adult with an advanced solid tumor such as melanoma, head and neck, liver or kidney cancer. The input for sequencing was CD4+ or CD8+ T cells sorted from blood, taken in a trial of the OX40 agonist ivuxolimab. This chain joins TRBV19 and TRBJ2-3, with D unresolved. DNA for the CDR3: TGTGCCAGTAGTATTGCCGTCGGGACAGATACGCAGTATTTT. Protein sequence: CASSIAVGTDTQYF.